Each of the 7 T cell receptor beta chains below was sequenced from the same sample in a study of identical twins. TCRdb re-called the 5' RACE reads through MiXCR, storing one row per CDR3 protein. The profile covers approximately 890,000 distinct CDR3 sequences, with approximately 13% appearing a single time and 1.5% to 2% taken by the ten largest. The sample was also linked to a second study, of yellow fever vaccine responses in identical twins.

Sample: PBMCs. The origin of the receptors is a woman under 30 in good health.

The V gene is TRBV20-1, the J gene TRBJ2-7; 8 bases line up with TRBD1. The ends lost 4 bases at V and 6 bases at J; junction bases unmatched: 11. CDR3 length equals 14 residues. Germline V gene lookup returns CDR1 DFQATT and CDR2 SNEGSKA (reference sequence). The CDR3 DNA reads as TGCAGTGCTAAGGACAGGGTCAAAATGGGCGAGCAGTACTTC. Translating gives CSAKDRVKMGEQYF.

This clonotype appeared a few times. The CDR3 reads CAISERGNNEQFF. The DNA for the CDR3 is TGTGCCATCAGTGAGCGGGGTAACAATGAGCAGTTCTTC. The genes are TRBV10-3 and TRBJ2-1; weak D call: TRBD2 (5 bases). V lost 2 bases, J lost 5 bases, and 7 bases lay in between. The V gene's germline CDR1 is ENHRY and CDR2 SYGVKD. The CDR3 contains 13 residues.

There are a few counts of this clonotype. V is TRBV3-1 and J is TRBJ2-6; 8 bases are shared with TRBD2. With 4 bases clipped from V and 0 bases from J, the junction kept 11 bases outside the gene matches. CDR1 LGHDT and CDR2 YNNKEL come from the germline V gene (reference sequence). CDR3 length equals 19 residues. The DNA for the CDR3 is TGTGCCAGCAGCCCAAGGGCTAGCGGGTCCGTCTCTGGGGCCAACGTCCTGACTTTC. It specifies CASSPRASGSVSGANVLTF.

The rearrangement joins TRBV6-1 to TRBJ2-1, with 10 positions matching TRBD2. V lost 6 bases and J lost 4; bases outside the gene matches: 6. Germline lookup yields CDR1 MNHNS and CDR2 SASEGT. The CDR3 totals 15 residues. CDR3 nucleotide sequence: TGTGCCAGCAGGCAATCTAGCGGGGGTTACAATGAGCAGTTCTTC. It is translated as CASRQSSGGYNEQFF.

This clonotype was picked up a small number of times. V gene TRBV12-3 or TRBV12-4 combines with J gene TRBJ2-1; 8 positions agree with TRBD2. Germline trimming cut 7 bases from V and 6 bases from J; bases unmatched to any gene: 8. This CDR3 comprises 14 residues. The CDR3 reads CASNPSGGRNEQFF. The CDR3 DNA reads TGTGCCAGCAACCCATCGGGAGGGCGCAATGAGCAGTTCTTC.

This clonotype was counted between two and nine times. J is TRBJ2-1 and V is TRBV27; 10 bases line up with TRBD1. Losses at the gene ends were 4 bases for V and 4 bases for J; bases not matched to a gene: 7. The CDR3 extends over 16 amino acids. The germline V gene encodes CDR1 MNHEY and CDR2 SMNVEV (reference sequence). CDR3 nucleotides: TGTGCCAGCAGTTCCACCGGGACAGGGGTGTACAATGAGCAGTTCTTC. It translates to CASSSTGTGVYNEQFF.

This clonotype was counted only a few times. V and J are TRBV28 and TRBJ2-3; unclear D gene. This CDR3 spans 15 amino acids. The ends were cut back, 1 base at V and 8 bases at J, with 16 bases in the middle. Germline-derived CDR1 and CDR2 are MDHEN and SYDVKM. The CDR3 DNA reads TGTGCCAGCAGTTTATTAGGCGGCCCCCCGAGTACGCAGTATTTT. Amino acid sequence: CASSLLGGPPSTQYF.